This entry lists 7 T cell receptor beta chains sequenced from one sample in a study of beta chain features in type 1 diabetes. Expressed TCRB transcripts were sequenced, since all the RNA that had been isolated was reverse transcribed. Assay used: immunoSEQ multiplex PCR; TCRdb lists only in-frame clones, some missing. The repertoire holds some 350,000 clones, around 10% seen once, with roughly 0.6% in the top ten. Study observations and caveats: Among patients with Type 1 diabetes, TCRB CDR3s were moderately but significantly shorter in every one of the four CD4+ subsets.

The antigens for these receptors are not known. The sequenced sample was central memory CD4+ T cells from blood. All receptors come from a man aged 30-40 years with type 1 diabetes.

This chain connects TRBV6-5 to TRBJ2-1; TRBD1 is a possible D gene (5 bases). Looked up from germline, CDR1 is MNHEY and CDR2 is SVGAGI. Trimming took 7 bases from V and 0 from J, leaving 10 bases between them. The CDR3 runs to 14 residues. Here the CDR3 reads CASNLDSSYNEQFF. As DNA, the CDR3 is TGTGCCAGCAATCTAGACAGCTCCTACAATGAGCAGTTCTTC.

The V call is TRBV7-8, the J call TRBJ2-5, with TRBD1 identical over 7 bases. Germline V gene data show CDR1 as SGHVS and CDR2 as FQNEAQ. There are 14 residues in the CDR3. The J segment lost 1 base and the V segment lost 5 bases, leaving 4 bases of the junction unmatched. The CDR3 loop is CASSEGTAQETQYF. The CDR3 DNA sequence: TGTGCCAGCAGCGAAGGGACAGCCCAAGAGACCCAGTACTTC.

As concerns this clone: Compared with germline, one end of the junction differs, possibly owing to a read error. This specimen includes other DNA sequences encoding the same CDR3. The genes are TRBV9 and TRBJ2-7; 7 bases align to TRBD2. Germline CDR1 is SGDLS and CDR2 is YYNGEE. The CDR3 contains 16 residues. CDR3: CASSVAPSGLSREQYF. Here the CDR3 DNA reads TGTGCCAGCAGCGTAGCTCCTAGCGGTCTGTCACGCGAGCAGTATTTC.

This clone has a count of ten or more. V usage is TRBV14 and J usage is TRBJ2-1; possibly TRBD1 for D (5 bases). Trimming shortened V by 6 bases and J by 7 bases, and 16 bases separated the two germline ends. The CDR3 is made up of 14 amino acids. Germline CDR1 SGHDN, CDR2 FVKESK. CDR3 coding DNA: TGTGCCAGCAGTTGGGGCTTTGGGGTGAATGAGCAGTTCTTC. Its translation: CASSWGFGVNEQFF.

This sequence joins TRBV7-2 and TRBJ2-5, with D possibly matching TRBD2 (6 bases). Germline CDR1 reads SGHTA; CDR2 reads FQGNSA. This CDR3 comprises 14 residues. Trimming removed 1 base from V and 4 bases from J, with 10 bases in between. DNA for the CDR3: TGTGCCAGCAGCTTAGTTAGCGGAAGAGAGACCCAGTACTTC. Protein product: CASSLVSGRETQYF. Supplemented by reference TRBV7-2 and TRBJ2-5, the full variable domain reads GAGVSQSPSNKVTEKGKDVELRCDPISGHTALYWYRQSLGQGLEFLIYFQGNSAPDKSGLPSDRFSAERTGGSVSTLTIQRTQQEDSAVYLCASSLVSGRETQYFGPGTRLLVL.

This clone has more than one count but fewer than ten. The J gene is TRBJ1-5, the V gene TRBV29-1; 8 positions match TRBD1. V was clipped by 6 bases and J by 5 bases; unmatched bases: 9. CDR3 size: 14 residues. CDR1 is SQVTM, CDR2 ANQGSEA, per germline. For the CDR3, the DNA is TGCAGCGTCGCCGGGACAGGCTTCGATCAGCCCCAGCATTTT. This translates into CSVAGTGFDQPQHF.

The V gene is TRBV5-4, the J gene TRBJ2-1; TRBD2 agrees at 8 bases. V dropped 3 bases and J dropped 4; count of bases not matched to a gene: 12. The V gene's germline CDR1 is SGHNT and CDR2 YYREEE (reference sequence). This CDR3 has 17 amino acids. The CDR3 is CASSSGGAAATYNEQFF. CDR3 nucleotide sequence: TGTGCCAGCAGCTCGGGGGGGGCAGCGGCTACATACAATGAGCAGTTCTTC. Combining the CDR3 with reference TRBV5-4 and TRBJ2-1 gives the whole variable domain ETGVTQSPTHLIKTRGQQVTLRCSSQSGHNTVSWYQQALGQGPQFIFQYYREEENGRGNFPPRFSGLQFPNYSSELNVNALELDDSALYLCASSSGGAAATYNEQFFGPGTRLTVL.